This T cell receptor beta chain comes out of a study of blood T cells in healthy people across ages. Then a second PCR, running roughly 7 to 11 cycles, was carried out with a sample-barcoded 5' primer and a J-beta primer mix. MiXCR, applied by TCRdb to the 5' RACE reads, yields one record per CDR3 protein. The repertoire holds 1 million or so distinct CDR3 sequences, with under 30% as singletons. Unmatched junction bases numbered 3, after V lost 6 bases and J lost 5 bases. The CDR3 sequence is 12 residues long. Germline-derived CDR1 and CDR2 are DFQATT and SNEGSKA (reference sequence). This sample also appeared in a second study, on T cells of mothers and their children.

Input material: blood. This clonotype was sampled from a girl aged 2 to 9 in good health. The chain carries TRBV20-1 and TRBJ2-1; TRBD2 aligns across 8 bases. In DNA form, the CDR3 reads TGCAGTGCACGTAGCGGGAACAATGAGCAGTTCTTC. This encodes CSARSGNNEQFF.